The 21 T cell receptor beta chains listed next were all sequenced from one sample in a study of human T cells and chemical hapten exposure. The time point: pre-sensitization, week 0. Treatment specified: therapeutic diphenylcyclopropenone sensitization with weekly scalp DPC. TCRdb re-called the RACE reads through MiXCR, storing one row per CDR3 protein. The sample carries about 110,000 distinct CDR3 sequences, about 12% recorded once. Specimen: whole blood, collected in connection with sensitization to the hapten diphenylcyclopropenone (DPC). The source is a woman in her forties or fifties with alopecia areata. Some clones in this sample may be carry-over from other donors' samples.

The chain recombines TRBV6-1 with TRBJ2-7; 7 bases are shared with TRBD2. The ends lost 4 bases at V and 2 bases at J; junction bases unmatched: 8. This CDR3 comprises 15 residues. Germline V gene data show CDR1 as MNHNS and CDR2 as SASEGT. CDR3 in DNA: TGTGCCAGCAGTGGCGGGGGAACAGGTACCTACGAGCAGTACTTC. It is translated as CASSGGGTGTYEQYF.

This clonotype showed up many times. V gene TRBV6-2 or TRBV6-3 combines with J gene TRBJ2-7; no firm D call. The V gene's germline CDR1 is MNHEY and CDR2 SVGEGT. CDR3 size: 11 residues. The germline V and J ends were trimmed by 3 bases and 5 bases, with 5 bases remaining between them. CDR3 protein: CASSYSHEQYF. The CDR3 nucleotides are TGTGCCAGCAGTTATTCCCACGAGCAGTACTTC.

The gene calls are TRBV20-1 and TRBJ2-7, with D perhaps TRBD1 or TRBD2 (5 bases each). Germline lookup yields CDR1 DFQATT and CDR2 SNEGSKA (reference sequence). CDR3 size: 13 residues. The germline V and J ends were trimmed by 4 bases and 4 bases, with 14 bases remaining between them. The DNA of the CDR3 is TGCAGTGCTACGGGGACGGACGGATACGAGCAGTACTTC. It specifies CSATGTDGYEQYF.

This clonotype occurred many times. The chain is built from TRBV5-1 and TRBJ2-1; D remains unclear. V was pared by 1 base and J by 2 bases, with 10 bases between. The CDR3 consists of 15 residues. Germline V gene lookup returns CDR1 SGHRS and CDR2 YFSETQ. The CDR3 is CASSLSGSPYNEQFF. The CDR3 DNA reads TGCGCCAGCAGCTTGTCGGGCAGCCCCTACAATGAGCAGTTCTTC. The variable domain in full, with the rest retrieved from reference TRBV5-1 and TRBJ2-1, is KAGVTQTPRYLIKTRGQQVTLSCSPISGHRSVSWYQQTPGQGLQFLFEYFSETQRNKGNFPGRFSGRQFSNSRSEMNVSTLELGDSALYLCASSLSGSPYNEQFFGPGTRLTVL.

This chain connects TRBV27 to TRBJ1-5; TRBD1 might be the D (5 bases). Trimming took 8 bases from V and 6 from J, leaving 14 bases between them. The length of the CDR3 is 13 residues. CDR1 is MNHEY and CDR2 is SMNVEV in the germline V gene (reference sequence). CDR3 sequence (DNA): TGTGCCAGCCAGCGGTCGGGGGGTCAGCCCCAGCATTTT. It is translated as CASQRSGGQPQHF.

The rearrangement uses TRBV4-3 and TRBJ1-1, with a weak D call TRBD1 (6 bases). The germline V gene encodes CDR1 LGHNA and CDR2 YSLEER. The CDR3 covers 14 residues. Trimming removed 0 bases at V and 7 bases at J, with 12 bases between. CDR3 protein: CASSQERGLGEAFF. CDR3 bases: TGCGCCAGCAGCCAAGAACGGGGGCTCGGTGAAGCTTTCTTT.

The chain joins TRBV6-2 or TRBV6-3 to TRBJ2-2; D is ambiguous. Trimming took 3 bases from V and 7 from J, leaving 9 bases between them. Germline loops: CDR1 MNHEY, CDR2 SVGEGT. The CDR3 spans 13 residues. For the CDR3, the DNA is TGTGCCAGCAGTTATCAGTTCGGCGGGGAGCTGTTTTTT. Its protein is CASSYQFGGELFF.

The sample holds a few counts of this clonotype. In nucleotides, the CDR3 is TGTGCCAGCAGTTACTGGGGGTCCTCTGGGGCCAACGTCCTGACTTTC. This sequence encodes CASSYWGSSGANVLTF. The chain has TRBV6-2 or TRBV6-3 and TRBJ2-6; D may match TRBD1 or TRBD2 (5 bases each). Germline CDR1 is MNHEY and CDR2 is SVGEGT. This CDR3 spans 16 amino acids. V lost 1 base and J 0 bases, leaving 7 bases between the germline ends.

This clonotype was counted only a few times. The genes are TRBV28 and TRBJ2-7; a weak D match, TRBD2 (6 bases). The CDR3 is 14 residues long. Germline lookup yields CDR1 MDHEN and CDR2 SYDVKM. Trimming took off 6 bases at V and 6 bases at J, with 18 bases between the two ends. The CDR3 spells CASRPGGGPPEQYF. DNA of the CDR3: TGTGCCAGCAGACCCGGCGGAGGGCCTCCCGAGCAGTACTTC.

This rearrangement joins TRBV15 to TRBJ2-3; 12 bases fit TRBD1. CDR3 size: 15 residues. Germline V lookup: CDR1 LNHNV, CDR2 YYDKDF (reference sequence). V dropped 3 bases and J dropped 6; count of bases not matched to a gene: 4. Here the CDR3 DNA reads TGTGCCACCAGCAGTGGGGACAGGGGGCCGGATACGCAGTATTTT. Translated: CATSSGDRGPDTQYF.

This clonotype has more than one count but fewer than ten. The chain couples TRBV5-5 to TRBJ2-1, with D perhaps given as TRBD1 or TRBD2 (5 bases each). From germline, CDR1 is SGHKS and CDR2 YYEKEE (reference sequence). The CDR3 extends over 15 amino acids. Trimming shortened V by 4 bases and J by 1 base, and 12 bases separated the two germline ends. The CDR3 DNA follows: TGTGCCAGCAGCAAAACGAGGGGATCCTACAATGAGCAGTTCTTC. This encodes CASSKTRGSYNEQFF.

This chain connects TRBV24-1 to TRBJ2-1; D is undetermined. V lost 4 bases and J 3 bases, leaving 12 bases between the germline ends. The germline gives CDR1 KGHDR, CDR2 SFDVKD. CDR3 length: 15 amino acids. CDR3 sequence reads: CATSDVGKSYNEQFF. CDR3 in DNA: TGTGCCACCAGTGACGTGGGAAAAAGCTACAATGAGCAGTTCTTC.

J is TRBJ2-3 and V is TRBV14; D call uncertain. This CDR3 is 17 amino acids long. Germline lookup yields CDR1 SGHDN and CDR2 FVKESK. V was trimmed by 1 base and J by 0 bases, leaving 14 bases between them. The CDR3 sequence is CASSQGRTATSTDTQYF. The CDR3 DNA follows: TGTGCCAGCAGCCAAGGCCGGACGGCGACTAGCACAGATACGCAGTATTTT.

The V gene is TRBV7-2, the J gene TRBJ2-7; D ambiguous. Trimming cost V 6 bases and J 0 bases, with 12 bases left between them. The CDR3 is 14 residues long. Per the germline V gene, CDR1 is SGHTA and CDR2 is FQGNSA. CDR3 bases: TGTGCCAGCAGTTTCGACGGGCCCTCCTACGAGCAGTACTTC. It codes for CASSFDGPSYEQYF.

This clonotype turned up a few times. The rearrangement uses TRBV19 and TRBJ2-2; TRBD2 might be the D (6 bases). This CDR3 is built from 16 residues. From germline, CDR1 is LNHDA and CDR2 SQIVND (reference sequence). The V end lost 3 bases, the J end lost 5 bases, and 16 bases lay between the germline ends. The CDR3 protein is CASSISLGLATGELFF. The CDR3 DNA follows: TGTGCCAGTAGTATCAGTTTAGGTCTAGCGACCGGGGAGCTGTTTTTT.

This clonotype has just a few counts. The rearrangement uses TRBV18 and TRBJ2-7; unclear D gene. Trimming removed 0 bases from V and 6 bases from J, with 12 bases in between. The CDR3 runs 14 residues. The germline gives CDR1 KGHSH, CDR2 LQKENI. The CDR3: CASSPPASRAEQYF. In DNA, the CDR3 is TGTGCCAGCTCACCACCGGCTAGTCGCGCCGAGCAGTACTTC. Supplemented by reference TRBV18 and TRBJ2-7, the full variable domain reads NAGVMQNPRHLVRRRGQEARLRCSPMKGHSHVYWYRQLPEEGLKFMVYLQKENIIDESGMPKERFSAEFPKEGPSILRIQQVVRGDSAAYFCASSPPASRAEQYFGPGTRLTVT.

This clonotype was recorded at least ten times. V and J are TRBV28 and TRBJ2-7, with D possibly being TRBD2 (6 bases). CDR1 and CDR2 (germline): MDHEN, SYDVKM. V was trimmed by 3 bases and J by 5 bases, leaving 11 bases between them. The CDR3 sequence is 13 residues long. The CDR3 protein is CASSLRSGDEQYF. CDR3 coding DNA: TGTGCCAGCAGTTTGAGGTCGGGAGACGAGCAGTACTTC.

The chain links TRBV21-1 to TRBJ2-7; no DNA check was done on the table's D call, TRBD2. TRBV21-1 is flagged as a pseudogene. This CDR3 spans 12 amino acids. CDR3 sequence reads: CASSKVGPEQYF. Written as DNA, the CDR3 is TGTGCCAGCAGCAAAGTAGGGCCGGAGCAGTACTTC.

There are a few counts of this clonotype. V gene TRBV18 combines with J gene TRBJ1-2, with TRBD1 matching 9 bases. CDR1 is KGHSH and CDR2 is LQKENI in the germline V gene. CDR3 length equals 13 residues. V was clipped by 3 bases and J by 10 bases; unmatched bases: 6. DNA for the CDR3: TGTGCCAGCTCACCGGACAGGGGAAACCACTACACCTTC. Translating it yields CASSPDRGNHYTF.

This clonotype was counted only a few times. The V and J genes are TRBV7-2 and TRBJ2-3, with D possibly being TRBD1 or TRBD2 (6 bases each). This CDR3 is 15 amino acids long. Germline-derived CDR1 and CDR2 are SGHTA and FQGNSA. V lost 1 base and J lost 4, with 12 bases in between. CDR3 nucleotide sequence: TGTGCCAGCAGCTTAGGGGGGGCCGGCGCAGATACGCAGTATTTT. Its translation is CASSLGGAGADTQYF.

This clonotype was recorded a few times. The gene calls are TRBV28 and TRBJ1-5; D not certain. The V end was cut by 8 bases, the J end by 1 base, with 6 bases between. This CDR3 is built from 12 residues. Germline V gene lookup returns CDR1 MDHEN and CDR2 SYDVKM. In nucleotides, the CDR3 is TGTGCCAGCTGGGCAAGCAATCAGCCCCAGCATTTT. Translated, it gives CASWASNQPQHF. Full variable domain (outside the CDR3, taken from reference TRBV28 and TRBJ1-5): DVKVTQSSRYLVKRTGEKVFLECVQDMDHENMFWYRQDPGLGLRLIYFSYDVKMKEKGDIPEGYSVSREKKERFSLILESASTNQTSMYLCASWASNQPQHFGDGTRLSIL.